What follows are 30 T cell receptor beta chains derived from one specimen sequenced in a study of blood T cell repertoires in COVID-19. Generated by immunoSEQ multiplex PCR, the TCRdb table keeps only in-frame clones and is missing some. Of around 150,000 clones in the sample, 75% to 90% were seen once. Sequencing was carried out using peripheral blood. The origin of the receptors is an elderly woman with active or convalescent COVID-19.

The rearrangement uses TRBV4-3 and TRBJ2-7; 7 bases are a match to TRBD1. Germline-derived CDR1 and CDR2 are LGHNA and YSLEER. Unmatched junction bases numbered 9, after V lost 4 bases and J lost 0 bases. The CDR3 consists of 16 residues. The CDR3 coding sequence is TGCGCCAGCAGCCCAGCTGGGACAGCCGCCTCCTACGAGCAGTACTTC. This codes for CASSPAGTAASYEQYF.

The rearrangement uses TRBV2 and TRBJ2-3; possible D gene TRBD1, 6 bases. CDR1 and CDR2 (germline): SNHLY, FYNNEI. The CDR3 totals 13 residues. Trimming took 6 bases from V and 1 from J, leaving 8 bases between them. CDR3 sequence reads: CASSRGGTDTQYF. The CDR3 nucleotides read TGTGCCAGCAGCAGGGGCGGCACAGATACGCAGTATTTT.

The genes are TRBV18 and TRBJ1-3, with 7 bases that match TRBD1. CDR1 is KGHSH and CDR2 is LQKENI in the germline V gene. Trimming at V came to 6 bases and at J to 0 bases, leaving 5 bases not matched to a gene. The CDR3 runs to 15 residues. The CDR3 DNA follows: TGTGCCAGCTCCCCCGGGACAGCCTCTGGAAACACCATATATTTT. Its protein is CASSPGTASGNTIYF.

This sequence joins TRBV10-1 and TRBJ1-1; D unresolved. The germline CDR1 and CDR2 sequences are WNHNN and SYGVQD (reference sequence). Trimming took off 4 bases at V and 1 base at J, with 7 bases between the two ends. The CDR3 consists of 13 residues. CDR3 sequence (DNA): TGCGCCAGCAGTGCCTCACAGAACACTGAAGCTTTCTTT. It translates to CASSASQNTEAFF.

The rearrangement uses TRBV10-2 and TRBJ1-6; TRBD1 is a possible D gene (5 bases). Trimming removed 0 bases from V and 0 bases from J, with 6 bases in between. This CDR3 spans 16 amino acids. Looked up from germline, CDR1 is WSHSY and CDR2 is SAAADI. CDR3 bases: TGCGCCAGCAGTGAGTCGCAGGGCTCCTATAATTCACCCCTCCACTTT. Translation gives CASSESQGSYNSPLHF.

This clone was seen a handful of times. CDR3 DNA sequence: TGTGCCATCAGTGTCGGGTCCGGGACAGGGGGCGACGAGCAGTACTTC. Its protein is CAISVGSGTGGDEQYF. This chain connects TRBV10-3 to TRBJ2-7, with 12 bases fitting TRBD1. There are 16 residues in the CDR3. Losses at the gene ends were 4 bases for V and 5 bases for J; bases not matched to a gene: 9. Germline CDR1 reads ENHRY; CDR2 reads SYGVKD.

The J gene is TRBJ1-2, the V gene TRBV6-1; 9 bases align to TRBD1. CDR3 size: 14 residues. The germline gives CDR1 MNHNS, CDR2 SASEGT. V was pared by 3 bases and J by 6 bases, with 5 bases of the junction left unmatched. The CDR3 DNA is TGTGCCAGCAGTGACCGGGACAGGGAAAATGGCTACACCTTC. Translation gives CASSDRDRENGYTF.

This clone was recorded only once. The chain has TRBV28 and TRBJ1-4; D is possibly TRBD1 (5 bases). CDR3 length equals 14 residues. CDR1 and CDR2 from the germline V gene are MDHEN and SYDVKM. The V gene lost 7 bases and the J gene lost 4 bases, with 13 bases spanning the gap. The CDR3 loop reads CASTLDTLNEKLFF. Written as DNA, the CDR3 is TGTGCCAGCACCCTGGACACCCTTAATGAAAAACTGTTTTTT.

CDR3: CASKAGDGGGTGELFF. The CDR3 nucleotides are TGTGCCAGCAAAGCTGGGGACGGCGGGGGGACCGGGGAGCTGTTTTTT. The rearrangement joins TRBV5-8 to TRBJ2-2, with 8 bases matching TRBD2. Germline CDR1 reads SGHTS; CDR2 reads YDEGEE. CDR3 length: 16 amino acids. Trimming cost V 6 bases and J 5 bases; bases outside gene matches: 12.

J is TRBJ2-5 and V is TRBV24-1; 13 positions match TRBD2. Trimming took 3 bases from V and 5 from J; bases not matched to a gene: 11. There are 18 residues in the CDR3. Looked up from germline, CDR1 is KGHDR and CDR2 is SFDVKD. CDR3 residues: CATSDGLAGAHRRETQYF. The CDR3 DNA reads TGTGCCACCAGTGATGGACTAGCGGGGGCACACCGGAGGGAGACCCAGTACTTC.

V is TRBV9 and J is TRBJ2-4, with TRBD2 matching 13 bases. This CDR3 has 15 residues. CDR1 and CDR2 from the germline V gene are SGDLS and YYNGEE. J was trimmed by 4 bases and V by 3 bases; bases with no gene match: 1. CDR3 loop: CASSATSGGKNIQYF. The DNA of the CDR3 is TGTGCCAGCAGCGCGACTAGCGGGGGGAAAAACATTCAGTACTTC.

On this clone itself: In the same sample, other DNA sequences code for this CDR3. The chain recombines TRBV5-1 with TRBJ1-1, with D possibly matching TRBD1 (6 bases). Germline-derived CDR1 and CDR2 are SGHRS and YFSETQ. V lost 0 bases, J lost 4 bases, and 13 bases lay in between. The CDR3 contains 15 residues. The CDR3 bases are TGCGCCAGCAGCTTGGCTCTGGGAGGGGGCACTGAAGCTTTCTTT. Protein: CASSLALGGGTEAFF.

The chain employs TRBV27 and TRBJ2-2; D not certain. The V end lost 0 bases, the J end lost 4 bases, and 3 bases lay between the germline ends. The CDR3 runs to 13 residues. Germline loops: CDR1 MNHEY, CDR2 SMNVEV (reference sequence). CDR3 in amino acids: CASSLSLTGELFF. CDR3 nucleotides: TGTGCCAGCAGTTTATCCCTCACCGGGGAGCTGTTTTTT.

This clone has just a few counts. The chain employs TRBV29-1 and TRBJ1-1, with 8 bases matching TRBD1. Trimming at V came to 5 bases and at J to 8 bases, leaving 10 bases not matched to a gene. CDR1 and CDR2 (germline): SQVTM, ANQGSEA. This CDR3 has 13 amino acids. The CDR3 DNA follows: TGCAGCGTTTTGGGAACAGGGGGGGGCGAAGCTTTCTTT. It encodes CSVLGTGGGEAFF.

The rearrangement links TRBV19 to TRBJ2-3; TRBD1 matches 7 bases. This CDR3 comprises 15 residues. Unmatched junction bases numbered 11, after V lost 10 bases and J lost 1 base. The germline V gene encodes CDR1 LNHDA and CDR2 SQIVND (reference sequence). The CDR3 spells CATWERGLGTDTQYF. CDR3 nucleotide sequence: TGTGCCACTTGGGAGAGGGGGCTTGGCACAGATACGCAGTATTTT.

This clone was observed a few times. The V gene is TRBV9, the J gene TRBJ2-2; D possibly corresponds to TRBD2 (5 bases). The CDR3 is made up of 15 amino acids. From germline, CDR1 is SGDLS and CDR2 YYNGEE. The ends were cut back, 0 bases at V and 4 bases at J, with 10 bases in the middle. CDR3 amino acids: CASSVGPGFTGELFF. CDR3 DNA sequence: TGTGCCAGCAGCGTAGGGCCGGGATTCACCGGGGAGCTGTTTTTT.

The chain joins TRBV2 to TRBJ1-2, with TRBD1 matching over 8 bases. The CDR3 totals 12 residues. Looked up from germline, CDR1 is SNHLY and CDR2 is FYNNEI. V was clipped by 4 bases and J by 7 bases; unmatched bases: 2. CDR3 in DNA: TGTGCCAGCAGTGGGACAGGGCTTGGCTACACCTTC. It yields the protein CASSGTGLGYTF.

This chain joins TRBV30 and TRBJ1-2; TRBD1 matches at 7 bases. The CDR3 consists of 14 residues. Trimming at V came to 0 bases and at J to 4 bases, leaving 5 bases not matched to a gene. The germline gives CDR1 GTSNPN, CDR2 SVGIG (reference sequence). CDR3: CAWSVPGQAYGYTF. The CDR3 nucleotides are TGTGCCTGGAGTGTTCCCGGACAGGCCTATGGCTACACCTTC.

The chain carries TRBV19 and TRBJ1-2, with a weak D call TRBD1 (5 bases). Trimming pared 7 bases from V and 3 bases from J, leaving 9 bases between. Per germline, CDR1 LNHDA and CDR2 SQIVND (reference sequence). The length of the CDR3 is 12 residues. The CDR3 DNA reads TGTGCCAGTATAGACAGCGACTATGGCTACACCTTC. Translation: CASIDSDYGYTF.

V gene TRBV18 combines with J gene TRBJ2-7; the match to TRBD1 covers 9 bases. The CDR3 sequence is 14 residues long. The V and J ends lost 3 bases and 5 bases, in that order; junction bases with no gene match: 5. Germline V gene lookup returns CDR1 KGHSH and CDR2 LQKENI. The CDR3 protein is CASSPLGQGNEQYF. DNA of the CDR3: TGTGCCAGCTCACCCTTGGGACAGGGAAACGAGCAGTACTTC.

CDR3 nucleotide sequence: TGTGCCAGCAGCCCTAACAGGGGCAATCAGCCCCAGCATTTT. Translation: CASSPNRGNQPQHF. This chain uses TRBV5-8 with TRBJ1-5, with D maybe TRBD1 (6 bases). CDR1 SGHTS and CDR2 YDEGEE come from the germline V gene. The CDR3 totals 14 residues. V lost 4 bases, J lost 2 bases, and 10 bases lay in between.

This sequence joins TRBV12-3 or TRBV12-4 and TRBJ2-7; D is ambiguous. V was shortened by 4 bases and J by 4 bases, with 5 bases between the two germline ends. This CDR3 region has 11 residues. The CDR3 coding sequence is TGTGCCAGCAGTTACATGTACGAGCAGTACTTC. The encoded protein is CASSYMYEQYF.

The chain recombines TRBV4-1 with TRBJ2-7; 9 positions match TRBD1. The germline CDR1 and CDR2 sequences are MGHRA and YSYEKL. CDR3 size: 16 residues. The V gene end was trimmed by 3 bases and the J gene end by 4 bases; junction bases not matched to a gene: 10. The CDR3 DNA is TGCGCCAGCAGCCACTCGGGTACAGGGGGCATGTACGAGCAGTACTTC. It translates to CASSHSGTGGMYEQYF.

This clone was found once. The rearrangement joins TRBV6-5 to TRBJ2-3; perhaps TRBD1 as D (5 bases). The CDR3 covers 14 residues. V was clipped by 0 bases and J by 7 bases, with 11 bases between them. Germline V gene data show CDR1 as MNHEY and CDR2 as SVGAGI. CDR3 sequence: CASSYSQGTYTQYF. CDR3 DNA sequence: TGTGCCAGCAGTTACTCGCAGGGAACCTATACGCAGTATTTT.

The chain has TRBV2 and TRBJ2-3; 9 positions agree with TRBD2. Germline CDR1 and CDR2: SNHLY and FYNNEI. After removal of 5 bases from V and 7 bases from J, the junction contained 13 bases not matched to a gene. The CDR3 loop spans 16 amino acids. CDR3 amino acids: CASSPTAGGGANTQYF. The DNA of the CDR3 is TGTGCCAGCAGTCCTACGGCTGGCGGGGGGGCGAATACGCAGTATTTT.

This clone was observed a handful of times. The CDR3 DNA reads TGCAGCGGTCGACAGGGAAACACTGAAGCTTTCTTT. Protein sequence: CSGRQGNTEAFF. J is TRBJ1-1 and V is TRBV29-1; 7 bases line up with TRBD1. This CDR3 spans 12 amino acids. Unmatched junction bases numbered 4, after V lost 7 bases and J lost 2 bases. The germline CDR1 and CDR2 sequences are SQVTM and ANQGSEA. Based on the CDR3 plus reference TRBV29-1 and TRBJ1-1, the full variable domain is SAVISQKPSRDICQRGTSLTIQCQVDSQVTMMFWYRQQPGQSLTLIATANQGSEATYESGFVIDKFPISRPNLTFSTLTVSNMSPEDSSIYLCSGRQGNTEAFFGQGTRLTVV.

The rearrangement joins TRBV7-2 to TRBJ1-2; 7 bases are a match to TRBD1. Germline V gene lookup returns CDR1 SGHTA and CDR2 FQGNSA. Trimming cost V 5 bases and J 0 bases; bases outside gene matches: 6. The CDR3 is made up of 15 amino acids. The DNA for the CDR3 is TGTGCCAGCAGCCCCCCCGGGACAGCTAACTATGGCTACACCTTC. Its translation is CASSPPGTANYGYTF.

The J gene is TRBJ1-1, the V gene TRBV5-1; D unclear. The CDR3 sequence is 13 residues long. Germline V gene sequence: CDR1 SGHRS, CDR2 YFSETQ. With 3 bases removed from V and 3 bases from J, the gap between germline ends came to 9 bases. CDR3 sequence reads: CASSSTPDTEAFF. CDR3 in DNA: TGCGCCAGCAGCTCTACGCCGGACACTGAAGCTTTCTTT. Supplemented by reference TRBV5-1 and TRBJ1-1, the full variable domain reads KAGVTQTPRYLIKTRGQQVTLSCSPISGHRSVSWYQQTPGQGLQFLFEYFSETQRNKGNFPGRFSGRQFSNSRSEMNVSTLELGDSALYLCASSSTPDTEAFFGQGTRLTVV.

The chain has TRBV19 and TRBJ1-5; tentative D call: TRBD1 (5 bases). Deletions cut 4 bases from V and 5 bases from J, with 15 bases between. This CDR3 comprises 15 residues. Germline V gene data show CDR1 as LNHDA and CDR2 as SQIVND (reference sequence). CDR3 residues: CASSRGRGGDQPQHF. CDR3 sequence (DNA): TGTGCCAGTAGTAGGGGACGGGGCGGGGATCAGCCCCAGCATTTT.

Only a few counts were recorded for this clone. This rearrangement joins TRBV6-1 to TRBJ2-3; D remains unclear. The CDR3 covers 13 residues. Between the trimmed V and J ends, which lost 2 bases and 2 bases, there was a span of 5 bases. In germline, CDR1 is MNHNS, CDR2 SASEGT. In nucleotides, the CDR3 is TGTGCCAGCAGTGAACCACTCACAGATACGCAGTATTTT. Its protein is CASSEPLTDTQYF.